This T cell receptor (beta chain) originates from a study of CD8 T cells in Susac syndrome. Study results and limitations: The study recognized that its TCR sequencing and HLA analysis covered a relatively small number of individuals. Detection of Susac-specific public clones gave around 16 in total CD8+ repertoires and about 5 in CD8+ TEMRA repertoires.

RNA, at about 0.5 to 1 ug, was reverse transcribed with random hexamers. TCRdb analysed the immunoSEQ multiplex PCR reads with MiXCR anew, one entry per CDR3 protein. This table has some 96,000 distinct CDR3 sequences, roughly 96% appearing once. Notes on this clonotype: Its antigen is unknown.

The receptor was derived from a human donor with Susac syndrome. The sequenced material came from CD8+ T cells from PBMCs.

The CDR3 reads CASSPLASGGASEQFF. CDR3 in DNA: TGTGCCAGCAGTCCGCTCGCTAGCGGGGGGGCGAGTGAGCAGTTCTTC. The V gene is TRBV27, the J gene TRBJ2-1; 12 nucleotides agree with TRBD2. Trimming at V came to 5 bases and at J to 9 bases, leaving 11 bases not matched to a gene. CDR1 and CDR2 (germline): MNHEY, SMNVEV (reference sequence). This CDR3 is built from 16 residues.